This TCR beta chain was profiled in a study of radiotherapy plus CTLA-4 blockade in lung cancer. Study conclusions and caveats: Expansion in blood of tumor-derived TCR clones was seen after radiotherapy plus ipilimumab. Interferon-beta, together with early blood T cell clone dynamics, reportedly best predicted response.

Trimming removed 1 base at V and 8 bases at J, with 3 bases between. The CDR3 consists of 12 residues. CDR1 and CDR2 (germline): SGHTA, FQGNSA. Sequencing used immunoSEQ multiplex PCR; TCRdb keeps in-frame clones, though not all of them. The sample lists about 120,000 clones; approximately 84% were seen once. Details on this clone: What it binds is not known.

The chain has TRBV7-2 and TRBJ1-6; D is unclear. Here the sequenced sample was peripheral blood, taken from a patient treated with radiotherapy plus ipilimumab. The receptor comes from a human donor with non-small cell lung cancer who had a partial response to radiotherapy plus ipilimumab. The CDR3 DNA reads TGTGCCAGCAGCTTAGGAGATTCACCCCTCCACTTT. Protein sequence: CASSLGDSPLHF.